This TCR beta chain was sequenced for a study of T cells in Graves' hyperthyroidism and ophthalmopathy. Clinicians diagnosed patients from clinical symptoms, serum thyroxine and TRAb, thyroid ultrasound and orbital computed tomography. This clonotype was seen at least ten times. Amplification of TCR beta CDR3 regions used RNA as the template. The HTBI primer set served for first-round RT-PCR of the TCR CDR3. Via MiXCR, TCRdb re-called the multiplex PCR reads, giving one row per CDR3 protein. The sample contains a few hundred thousand distinct CDR3 sequences, about 13% of which appear only once. Trimming shortened V by 4 bases and J by 5 bases, and 16 bases separated the two germline ends. Germline CDR1 is MNHNS and CDR2 is SASEGT. CDR3 length: 15 amino acids.

The sequence derives from a woman younger than 30 with Graves' hyperthyroidism. Sequencing was performed on blood. The chain is built from TRBV6-1 and TRBJ2-3; no clear D. CDR3 in amino acids: CASSGTRSRRDTQYF. The CDR3 coding sequence is TGTGCCAGCAGTGGAACAAGATCTAGAAGAGATACGCAGTATTTT.